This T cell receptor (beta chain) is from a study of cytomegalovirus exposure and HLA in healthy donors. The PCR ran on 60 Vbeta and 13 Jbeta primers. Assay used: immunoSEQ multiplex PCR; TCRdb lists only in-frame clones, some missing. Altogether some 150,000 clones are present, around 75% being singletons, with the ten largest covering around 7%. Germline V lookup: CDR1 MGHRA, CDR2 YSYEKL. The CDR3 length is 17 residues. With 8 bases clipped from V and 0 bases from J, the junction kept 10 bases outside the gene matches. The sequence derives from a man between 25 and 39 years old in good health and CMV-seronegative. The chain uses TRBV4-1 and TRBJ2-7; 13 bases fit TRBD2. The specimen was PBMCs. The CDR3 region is CASQRSLAGGSSYEQYF. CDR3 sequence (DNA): TGCGCCAGCCAGCGGTCACTAGCGGGAGGGAGCTCCTACGAGCAGTACTTC.